This T cell receptor (beta chain) was recovered during a study of Ad26.COV2.S vaccination and SARS-CoV-2 variants (dated by TCRdb to the early 2020s). Concerning the study at large: Vaccine-arm donors came from COV1001, a multicentre, randomized, double-blind, placebo-controlled phase I-IIa trial of Ad26.COV2.S in healthy adults. Ad26.COV2.S was administered intramuscularly at a dose of 5x10^10 or 1x10^11 viral particles, either as one shot or as two shots given 56 days apart. TCRbeta repertoire sequencing served as the tool for gauging how specific and how broad the SARS-CoV-2-reactive T cell receptors were following Ad26.COV2.S vaccination. The TCR-sequenced set comprised approximately 32 samples: roughly 19 Ad26.COV2.S vaccine recipients, 5 placebo recipients and 8 SARS-CoV-2 convalescent individuals. Participants in the trial were split at random into five groups of five each, receiving low-dose or high-dose Ad26.COV2.S once or twice, or else placebo on both occasions. Investigators did not know the trial group allocation while performing experiments and assessing outcomes. Broad study findings and their caveats: Non-spike TCR breadth was comparable between vaccine and placebo recipients, consistent with the vaccine containing only spike. Higher spike-specific TCR breadth was observed in Ad26.COV2.S recipients than in placebo recipients (P = 0.0014). The study was not powered for comparison of responses between vaccine doses or regimens. After vaccination, spike-specific CD8+ and CD4+ T cell responses were reported to show substantial breadth. According to the authors, total T cell responses may have been underestimated by the TCR breadth and depth analyses.

TCRbeta CDR3 regions were sequenced with the immunoSEQ Assay. After extraction, genomic DNA underwent amplification by bias-controlled multiplex PCR, followed by high-throughput sequencing. Per the authors' processing: To quantify the absolute abundance of each unique TCRbeta CDR3 region, sequences were collapsed and filtered. T cell fraction was estimated by normalizing TCRbeta template counts to usable DNA, which was measured by amplifying reference genes present in all nucleated cells. Repertoire TCRs were annotated as SARS-CoV-2-specific when V gene, CDR3 amino acid sequence and J gene were exactly matched to a known reactive TCR set. The reference SARS-CoV-2 TCR set was derived from MIRA and filtered for enrichment in COVID-19-positive ImmuneCODE repertoires, a step that removed public or cross-reactive TCRs. Using the MIRA antigens, annotated TCRs were further analysed by specific ORF or by position within an ORF. Depth was the summed frequency of annotated unique rearrangements, while breadth was defined as annotated unique rearrangements over total unique productive rearrangements. Two-sided Wilcoxon rank-sum tests were applied when comparing TCR breadth between groups. This is the immuneACCESS table as TCRdb keeps it, with only in-frame sequences that have V and J called. A part of the clones is gone; compared with another copy, unresolved V genes explain less than half, and the rest is unexplained. Clonal size and the V and J genes are those of that table, whereas D and trimming came from the DNA. The sample data list around 380,000 clones, and around 85% of these were observed just once. The ten biggest clones cover approximately 3.7% of the sample.

In the case of this clone: Its antigen has not been determined. It has no much larger one-base neighbor in the sample; base qualities were not kept.

The germline V gene gives CDR1 as SGHRS and CDR2 as YFSETQ. Spanning cysteine to phenylalanine, the CDR3 consists of 15 amino acids. Only the CDR3 DNA stays, 45 bases, in frame from base 1. Trimming removed 3 bases from V and 4 bases from J; the gene matches leave 8 bases unexplained. The treatment or condition label, read with the paper, signifies: 15 to 20 received Ad26.COV2.S at low or high dose, single or two shots; 5 received placebo; per-sample allocation not given. Repertoires of vaccine and placebo recipients were sequenced from samples collected on day 63 after the first injection. Cohort 1b enrolled about two dozen adults aged 18-55 years at a single site in Boston, USA, between 29 July and 7 August 2020. Ad26.COV2.S was a replication-incompetent adenovirus type 26 vector expressing a prefusion-stabilized SARS-CoV-2 spike protein from the original Wuhan strain.

Recombination connected TRBV5-1 to TRBJ2-3, with 7 bases in between that match TRBD2. The TCR sequence derives from a person between 18 and 59 years old who received the Ad26.COV2.S COVID-19 vaccine or a placebo. The material sequenced was peripheral blood, taken in a trial of Ad26.COV2.S vaccine versus placebo. The CDR3 is CASSSGLGRADTQYF. The DNA sequence is given as TGCGCCAGCAGCTCTGGACTAGGCCGCGCAGATACGCAGTATTTT.